The rows below give T cell receptor beta chains drawn from one sample of a study of T-cell memory formation after mild COVID-19. One entry per CDR3 protein, called by TCRdb with MiXCR from the 5' RACE reads. The table has a few hundred thousand distinct CDR3 sequences, 24% seen once. Sequencing used PBMCs or a T cell subset sorted from them (not recorded which). These receptors all stem from an adult woman who had mild COVID-19 (a few samples of this study predate the infection). Cell type and time point are not known. Each CDR3 is given with its conserved first and last residue. D genes are given only for firm matches. Size is stated for part of the rows, as once, few or many counts, or as a class when the clone is expanded.

v_call	clone_size	j_call	d_call	cdr3_nt	cdr3_aa
TRBV7-6	.	TRBJ2-1	TRBD1	TGTGCCAGCAGCTTAAGACAGGGCGTCTATGAGCAGTTCTTC	CASSLRQGVYEQFF
TRBV6-2/TRBV6-3	few	TRBJ2-5	.	TGTGCCAGCAGTTCCCCAGACAGGCCGCGAGAGACCCAGTACTTC	CASSSPDRPRETQYF
TRBV7-2	many	TRBJ1-2	TRBD1	TGTGCCAGCAGGACAGGGGTGGGAAGCTATGGCTACACCTTC	CASRTGVGSYGYTF
TRBV3-1	.	TRBJ2-3	TRBD2	TGTGCCAGCAGCCCCCTGGGGCTAGCGGGAGATACGCAGTATTTT	CASSPLGLAGDTQYF
TRBV7-2	.	TRBJ1-1	TRBD1	TGTGCCAGCAGCTTTACGACAGGGGGCGGCACTGAAGCTTTCTTT	CASSFTTGGGTEAFF
TRBV19	.	TRBJ2-3	.	TGTGCCAGTAGTATCAACAGAGCCACAGATACGCAGTATTTT	CASSINRATDTQYF
TRBV12-3/TRBV12-4	.	TRBJ2-7	.	TGTGCCAGCAGTTTAGGAGGCAGGGGGGGGGAGCAGTACTTC	CASSLGGRGGEQYF
TRBV29-1	many	TRBJ2-3	TRBD2	TGCAGCGCTTTGACTAGCGGAAACACAGATACGCAGTATTTT	CSALTSGNTDTQYF
TRBV7-9	.	TRBJ1-4	.	TGTGCCAGCAGCCCATCAAGCCGGCAGGGAGGTTATGAAAAACTGTTTTTT	CASSPSSRQGGYEKLFF
TRBV18	few	TRBJ2-4	TRBD1	TGTGCCAGCTTACGGACAGGGGGCGCGAAAAACATTCAGTACTTC	CASLRTGGAKNIQYF
TRBV11-3	.	TRBJ2-1	.	TGTGCCAGCAGCCTCCCAGTATCGGGTGAGCAGTTCTTC	CASSLPVSGEQFF
TRBV6-2/TRBV6-3	.	TRBJ2-7	.	TGTGCCAGCAGTTCTATATTGGACAGTCGAAGGGAGCAGTACTTC	CASSSILDSRREQYF
TRBV7-2	.	TRBJ2-4	.	TGTGCCAGCAGCTTAAGTTCACGGGTTTTGACACCAAACATTCAGTACTTC	CASSLSSRVLTPNIQYF
TRBV29-1	.	TRBJ2-1	.	TGCAGCTTTCTCGGGACACGGCCTTTGAGCTCCTACAATGAGCAGTTCTTC	CSFLGTRPLSSYNEQFF
TRBV9	.	TRBJ2-7	.	TGTGCCAGCAGCGTCCACGGGGATCCCCGCGAGCAGTACTTC	CASSVHGDPREQYF
TRBV20-1	few	TRBJ2-1	TRBD2	TGCAGTGCTAGTATTCTAGCGGGAGGGGTATACAATGAGCAGTTCTTC	CSASILAGGVYNEQFF
TRBV5-6	.	TRBJ1-1	TRBD1	TGTGCCAGCAGCCTTAGACAGGGGACGCGGGGGGAGACTGAAGCTTTCTTT	CASSLRQGTRGETEAFF
TRBV5-4	.	TRBJ2-3	.	TGTGCCAGCAGCTTGGCCCAGGGCGCGCAGTATTTT	CASSLAQGAQYF
TRBV18	.	TRBJ1-1	.	TGTGCCAGCTCACCATACGGGGAATCCACTGAAGCTTTCTTT	CASSPYGESTEAFF
TRBV20-1	.	TRBJ2-4	.	TGCAGTGCTTCGAGGGGAGTTCGAGCCAAAAACATTCAGTACTTC	CSASRGVRAKNIQYF
TRBV29-1	.	TRBJ2-3	.	TGCAGCGTTGACCCTATTCGCGCACCGGATACGCAGTATTTT	CSVDPIRAPDTQYF
TRBV18	.	TRBJ1-2	.	TGTGCCAGCTCACCACTACCAGACAGAAACTATGGCTACACCTTC	CASSPLPDRNYGYTF
TRBV3-1	.	TRBJ1-5	.	TGTGCCAGCAGCCGTAGGGGGGCATTGGATCAGCCCCAGCATTTT	CASSRRGALDQPQHF
TRBV3-1	once	TRBJ1-2	.	TGTGCCAGCAGCCCGGGAGGGATTCGCTATGGCTACACCTTC	CASSPGGIRYGYTF
TRBV20-1	few	TRBJ2-5	TRBD2	TGCAGTGCTGGTCCCGCGGGGGGTGGGGAGACCCAGTACTTC	CSAGPAGGGETQYF
TRBV5-1	.	TRBJ2-7	.	TGCGCCAGCAGCTTGGGGGACGGATTCACCTACGAGCAGTACTTC	CASSLGDGFTYEQYF
TRBV19	.	TRBJ1-5	.	TGTGCCAGTAGTATAGGAGGTGGTGTCAGGGGTAGGGGAAATCAGCCCCAGCATTTT	CASSIGGGVRGRGNQPQHF
TRBV5-1	.	TRBJ1-1	.	TGCGCCAGCAGCTTGGCCAACGGGCCTGAAGCTTTCTTT	CASSLANGPEAFF
TRBV29-1	.	TRBJ2-1	TRBD2	TGCAGCGCATCCGGGACTAGCGGCCTCTACAATGAGCAGTTCTTC	CSASGTSGLYNEQFF
TRBV7-6	few	TRBJ2-6	.	TGTGCCAGCAGCTTAGCTTCGGGGGCTGGGGCCAACGTCCTGACTTTC	CASSLASGAGANVLTF
TRBV18	few	TRBJ2-7	TRBD1	TGTGCCAGCTCACGCGGACAGGATCCCTACGAGCAGTACTTC	CASSRGQDPYEQYF